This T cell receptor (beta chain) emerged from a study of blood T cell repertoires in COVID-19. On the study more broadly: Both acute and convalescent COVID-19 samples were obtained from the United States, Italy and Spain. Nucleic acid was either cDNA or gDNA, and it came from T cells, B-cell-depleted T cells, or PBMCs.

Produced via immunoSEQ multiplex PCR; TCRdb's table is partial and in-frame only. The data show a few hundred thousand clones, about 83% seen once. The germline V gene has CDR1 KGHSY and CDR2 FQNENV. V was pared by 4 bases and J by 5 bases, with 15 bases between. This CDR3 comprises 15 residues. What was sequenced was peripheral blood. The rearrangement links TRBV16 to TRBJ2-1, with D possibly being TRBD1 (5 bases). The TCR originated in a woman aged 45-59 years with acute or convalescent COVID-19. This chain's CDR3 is CASSREDRWDNEQFF. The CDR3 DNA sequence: TGTGCCAGCAGCCGAGAAGACAGATGGGACAATGAGCAGTTCTTC.